This T cell receptor (delta chain) stems from a study of gamma-delta T cells after stem cell transplantation. The length of the CDR3 is 15 residues. The J segment lost 0 bases and the V segment lost 3 bases, leaving 5 bases of the junction unmatched. Germline V CDR1 and CDR2: GEAIGNYY, EKD. TCRdb re-called clones from the RT-PCR reads via CATT. The profile shows some 1,400 delta-chain clones, roughly half of them singletons. The clonotype was recovered from a human donor. It is not recorded whose cells these are; they may come from a transplant donor. Sequenced material: gamma-delta T cells. V is TRDV2 and J is TRDJ1; 8 bases match TRDD3. CDR3 amino acids: CACDAWGTNTDKLIF. Written as DNA, the CDR3 is TGTGCCTGTGACGCCTGGGGGACAAACACCGATAAACTCATCTTT.